Following are 24 T cell receptor beta chains from one sample sequenced in a study of T cell responses to AZD1222 COVID-19 vaccine. Clones were read by immunoSEQ multiplex PCR, and TCRdb kept only the in-frame ones, dropping some. The data contain more than 110,000 clones, 88% of them singletons. The sequences come from peripheral blood, collected 28 days after the second AZD1222 dose. The source is an adult who received the AZD1222 COVID-19 vaccine.

The chain recombines TRBV27 with TRBJ2-2; 13 bases are shared with TRBD2. Germline V gene lookup returns CDR1 MNHEY and CDR2 SMNVEV (reference sequence). V shed 2 bases and J 5 bases; nucleotides not matched to a gene: 8. The CDR3 runs to 18 residues. Here the CDR3 reads CASSLLGLAGVVTGELFF. The CDR3 DNA sequence: TGTGCCAGCAGTTTACTCGGACTAGCGGGAGTTGTTACCGGGGAGCTGTTTTTT.

The chain recombines TRBV15 with TRBJ2-7; D is ambiguous. CDR1 is LNHNV and CDR2 is YYDKDF in the germline V gene (reference sequence). V was pared by 5 bases and J by 7 bases, with 9 bases between. The CDR3 is 11 amino acids. The chain's CDR3 is CATSGSREQYF. The CDR3, as DNA: TGTGCCACCAGCGGATCGCGTGAGCAGTACTTC.

This sequence joins TRBV30 and TRBJ1-1; D uncertain. V was pared by 4 bases and J by 3 bases, with 9 bases between. The V gene's germline CDR1 is GTSNPN and CDR2 SVGIG (reference sequence). This CDR3 is 12 amino acids long. CDR3 in DNA: TGTGCCTGGAAAAGGGCGCACACTGAAGCTTTCTTT. Amino acids: CAWKRAHTEAFF.

This clone came up once. CDR3 DNA: TGTGCCAGCAGCTTCTTGACTAGCTCCAATGAGCAGTTCTTC. The encoded protein is CASSFLTSSNEQFF. The chain carries TRBV7-3 and TRBJ2-1; 7 nucleotides match TRBD2. CDR3 length: 14 residues. V gave up 3 bases and J gave up 6 bases; unmatched junction bases: 5. Germline CDR1 is SGHTA and CDR2 is FQGTGA. Together with reference TRBV7-3 and TRBJ2-1, the CDR3 gives the full variable domain: GAGVSQTPSNKVTEKGKYVELRCDPISGHTALYWYRQSLGQGPEFLIYFQGTGAADDSGLPNDRFFAVRPEGSVSTLKIQRTERGDSAVYLCASSFLTSSNEQFFGPGTRLTVL.

In this sample, this clone turned up once. The V call is TRBV24-1, the J call TRBJ2-1, with D possibly called TRBD1 or TRBD2 (5 bases each). Looked up from germline, CDR1 is KGHDR and CDR2 is SFDVKD. This CDR3 contains 13 residues. V gave up 10 bases and J gave up 4 bases, with 13 bases separating them. The CDR3 nucleotides are TGTGCCACTTGGGACGCCAATTACAATGAGCAGTTCTTC. This codes for CATWDANYNEQFF.

V usage is TRBV29-1 and J usage is TRBJ2-2; 10 positions match TRBD1. This CDR3 is built from 15 residues. Germline values: CDR1 SQVTM, CDR2 ANQGSEA. The ends lost 3 bases at V and 7 bases at J; junction bases unmatched: 8. CDR3 protein: CSVDRGQGLGGELFF. The CDR3 DNA reads TGCAGCGTTGATCGGGGACAGGGGCTCGGCGGGGAGCTGTTTTTT.

The V call is TRBV5-1, the J call TRBJ2-2; D may be TRBD1 or TRBD2 (6 bases each). CDR1 and CDR2 (germline): SGHRS, YFSETQ. Trimming took 2 bases from V and 2 from J, leaving 13 bases between them. The CDR3 has 16 amino acids. DNA of the CDR3: TGCGCCAGCAGCTTAAAGGGGGGCTTAAACACCGGGGAGCTGTTTTTT. Amino acid sequence: CASSLKGGLNTGELFF.

This clone was seen once. This chain links TRBV5-1 with TRBJ2-1; 8 nucleotides match TRBD1. Trimming removed 4 bases from V and 13 bases from J; junction bases left unmatched: 7. The germline V gene encodes CDR1 SGHRS and CDR2 YFSETQ. The CDR3 has 12 residues. The CDR3 DNA follows: TGCGCCAGCAGCGGACAGGGTGTAGGACAGTTCTTC. Encoded protein: CASSGQGVGQFF. Drawing the rest from reference TRBV5-1 and TRBJ2-1, the complete variable domain is KAGVTQTPRYLIKTRGQQVTLSCSPISGHRSVSWYQQTPGQGLQFLFEYFSETQRNKGNFPGRFSGRQFSNSRSEMNVSTLELGDSALYLCASSGQGVGQFFGPGTRLTVL.

The chain employs TRBV7-2 and TRBJ2-3; 8 bases are a match to TRBD2. Germline V gene sequence: CDR1 SGHTA, CDR2 FQGNSA. With V trimmed by 5 bases and J by 3 bases, 19 bases remained unmatched. The CDR3 has 19 amino acids. The CDR3 DNA reads as TGTGCCAGCAGCCCGGACGGTTATCAGCGGGGGCGGGGTACAGATACGCAGTATTTT. Protein sequence: CASSPDGYQRGRGTDTQYF.

The CDR3 bases are TGTGCCAGCTCACCCCCGACAGGGAGGCTTGAAGCTTTCTTT. Translated, it gives CASSPPTGRLEAFF. V gene TRBV18 combines with J gene TRBJ1-1, with TRBD1 matching 7 bases. CDR3 length: 14 residues. The J segment lost 7 bases and the V segment lost 3 bases, leaving 8 bases of the junction unmatched. Germline values: CDR1 KGHSH, CDR2 LQKENI.

V usage is TRBV3-1 (or the pseudogene TRBV3-2) and J usage is TRBJ1-5, with TRBD1 matching 7 bases. CDR3 size: 16 residues. V trimming: 1 base; J trimming: 7 bases; junction bases outside the gene matches: 10. Per the germline V gene, CDR1 is LGHDT and CDR2 is YNNKEL (reference sequence). The CDR3 region is CASSQGLTGIDQPQHF. Here the CDR3 DNA reads TGTGCCAGCAGCCAAGGCCTGACAGGGATCGACCAGCCCCAGCATTTT.

Concerning this clone: A junction boundary mismatches the germline segment, possibly from a read error. The chain is built from TRBV7-7 and TRBJ2-1; weak D call: TRBD2 (5 bases). Germline values: CDR1 SSHAT, CDR2 FNYEAQ (reference sequence). The CDR3 runs to 18 residues. The CDR3, as DNA: TGTGCTAGCAGCTTAGGGTCGGGGTCAAGGAGCTCCTACAATGAGCAGTTCTTC. This translates into CASSLGSGSRSSYNEQFF.

The V gene is TRBV7-3, the J gene TRBJ2-5, with 8 bases fitting TRBD1. The germline CDR1 and CDR2 sequences are SGHTA and FQGTGA. This CDR3 spans 15 amino acids. V lost 5 bases and J lost 4; bases outside the gene matches: 9. The CDR3 is CASSLRGTGGETQYF. In nucleotides, the CDR3 is TGTGCCAGCAGCCTACGAGGGACAGGTGGAGAGACCCAGTACTTC.

The chain combines TRBV28 with TRBJ1-4, with TRBD1 matching over 7 bases. V lost 5 bases to trimming and J lost 5 bases; unmatched junction nucleotides: 8. CDR1 is MDHEN and CDR2 is SYDVKM in the germline V gene. The CDR3 sequence is 15 residues long. This CDR3 reads CASSPSDRVNEKLFF. DNA for the CDR3: TGTGCCAGCAGTCCATCAGACAGGGTCAATGAAAAACTGTTTTTT.

This rearrangement joins TRBV30 to TRBJ1-3; 8 nucleotides align to TRBD1. Germline CDR1 is GTSNPN and CDR2 is SVGIG (reference sequence). J lost 0 bases, V lost 6 bases, and 4 bases had no gene match. CDR3 size: 14 residues. The DNA of the CDR3 is TGTGCCTGTAACAGGGGGTCCTCTGGAAACACCATATATTTT. Its translation is CACNRGSSGNTIYF.

The chain is built from TRBV28 and TRBJ2-1; a possible D gene is TRBD2 (5 bases). Germline CDR1 and CDR2: MDHEN and SYDVKM. CDR3 length: 14 amino acids. V lost 6 bases to trimming and J lost 4 bases, with 13 bases between them. The CDR3 sequence is CASRQDWLYNEQFF. DNA of the CDR3: TGTGCCAGCAGGCAGGACTGGCTTTACAATGAGCAGTTCTTC.

The genes are TRBV2 and TRBJ1-5; D is unclear. Germline CDR1 SNHLY, CDR2 FYNNEI. V was pared by 6 bases and J by 6 bases, with 18 bases between. This CDR3 is 15 amino acids long. The CDR3 loop is CASSANMGNGQPQHF. In DNA form, the CDR3 reads TGTGCCAGCAGCGCCAATATGGGAAACGGTCAGCCCCAGCATTTT. Filled out from reference TRBV2 and TRBJ1-5, the complete variable domain reads EPEVTQTPSHQVTQMGQEVILRCVPISNHLYFYWYRQILGQKVEFLVSFYNNEISEKSEIFDDQFSVERPDGSNFTLKIRSTKLEDSAMYFCASSANMGNGQPQHFGDGTRLSIL.

The genes are TRBV30 and TRBJ1-1; 11 bases agree with TRBD1. CDR1 is GTSNPN, CDR2 SVGIG, per germline (reference sequence). V shed 3 bases, J shed 11 bases, and the junction held 11 bases outside the gene matches. The CDR3 runs 14 residues. CDR3 region: CAWRNSGQGARAFF. For the CDR3, the DNA is TGTGCCTGGAGAAACTCTGGACAGGGGGCTCGTGCTTTCTTT.

V is TRBV19 and J is TRBJ2-1, with a tentative D call TRBD1 (6 bases). There are 15 residues in the CDR3. Germline V gene data show CDR1 as LNHDA and CDR2 as SQIVND (reference sequence). V was cut by 4 bases and J by 2 bases, with 12 bases left in between. The CDR3 spells CASSTPGHPYNEQFF. The CDR3 nucleotides are TGTGCCAGTAGTACCCCGGGACACCCCTACAATGAGCAGTTCTTC.

The rearrangement joins TRBV4-2 to TRBJ1-1, with unresolved D. This CDR3 is 13 amino acids long. V lost 3 bases to trimming and J lost 6 bases, with 11 bases between them. Germline V gene lookup returns CDR1 LGHNA and CDR2 YNFKEQ. The CDR3 reads CASSHTVGSEAFF. For the CDR3, the DNA is TGTGCCAGCAGCCATACCGTTGGCTCTGAAGCTTTCTTT.

The CDR3 DNA reads as TGTGCCAGCAGTACTCGCGGGGGGGCCCTGGGGGAGACCCAGTACTTC. Translation gives CASSTRGGALGETQYF. This chain joins TRBV5-4 and TRBJ2-5, with TRBD2 matching 9 bases. The junction had 13 bases not matched to a gene; V was cut back by 5 bases and J by 5 bases. The germline gives CDR1 SGHNT, CDR2 YYREEE (reference sequence). The CDR3 is made up of 16 amino acids.

DNA for the CDR3: TGTGCCACCAGTGCCTCCGGGACTAGCGGTAAAACTCCCTACAATGAGCAGTTCTTC. Translating gives CATSASGTSGKTPYNEQFF. The V and J genes are TRBV24-1 and TRBJ2-1, with 11 bases fitting TRBD2. The germline CDR1 and CDR2 sequences are KGHDR and SFDVKD. The CDR3 loop spans 19 amino acids. The V and J ends lost 5 bases and 2 bases, in that order; junction bases with no gene match: 13.

The chain is built from TRBV7-2 and TRBJ2-2; D gene ambiguous. The V gene lost 6 bases and the J gene lost 7 bases, with 12 bases spanning the gap. The CDR3 loop spans 13 amino acids. Germline values: CDR1 SGHTA, CDR2 FQGNSA. CDR3 DNA: TGTGCCAGCAGAGCCCGATTGGACGGGGAGCTGTTTTTT. Amino acid sequence: CASRARLDGELFF.

This chain uses TRBV7-2 with TRBJ2-1; TRBD2 might be the D (6 bases). V gave up 1 base and J gave up 3 bases, with 10 bases separating them. This CDR3 spans 15 amino acids. The germline V gene encodes CDR1 SGHTA and CDR2 FQGNSA. The CDR3: CASSLGTTGYNEQFF. CDR3 DNA sequence: TGTGCCAGCAGCTTAGGGACTACGGGCTACAATGAGCAGTTCTTC.